In this sample, the clone carrying this T cell receptor beta chain turned up a few times. Trimming took 11 bases from V and 1 from J, leaving 20 bases between them. The germline CDR1 and CDR2 sequences are MGHDK and SYGVNS. The CDR3 totals 15 residues. This entry comes from a study of T-cell reconstitution after alpha-beta-depleted transplantation in children. During its preparation, the TCRbeta library received unique molecular identifiers. In TCRdb, the PCR reads were re-called with MiXCR into one record per CDR3 protein. The sample contains 250,000 to 350,000 distinct CDR3 sequences, around 9.6% of which appear only once.

The sequence was collected from a human donor who donated a stem cell graft to a child with SCID. The input for sequencing was PBMCs from the stem cell graft donor, taken from the stem cell graft. This rearrangement joins TRBV25-1 to TRBJ2-5; perhaps D is TRBD1 or TRBD2 (5 bases each). The CDR3 protein is CAGSHGAAVQETQYF. Written as DNA, the CDR3 is TGTGCCGGCTCACACGGGGCAGCTGTCCAAGAGACCCAGTACTTC.